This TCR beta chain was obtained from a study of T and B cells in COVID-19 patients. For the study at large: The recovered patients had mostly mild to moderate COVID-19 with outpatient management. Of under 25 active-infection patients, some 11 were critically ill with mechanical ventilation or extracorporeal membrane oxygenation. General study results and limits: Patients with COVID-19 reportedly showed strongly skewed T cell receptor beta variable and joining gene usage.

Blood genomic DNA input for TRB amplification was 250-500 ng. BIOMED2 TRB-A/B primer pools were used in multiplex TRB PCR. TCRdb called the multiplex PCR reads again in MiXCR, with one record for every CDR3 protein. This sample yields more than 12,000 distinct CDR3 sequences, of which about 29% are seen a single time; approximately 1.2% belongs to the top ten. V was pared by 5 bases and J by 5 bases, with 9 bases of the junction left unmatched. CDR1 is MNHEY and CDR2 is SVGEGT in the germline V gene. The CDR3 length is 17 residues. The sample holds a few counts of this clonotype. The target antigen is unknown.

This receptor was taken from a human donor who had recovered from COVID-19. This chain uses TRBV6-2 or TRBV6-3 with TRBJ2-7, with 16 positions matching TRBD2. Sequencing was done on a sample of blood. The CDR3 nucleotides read TGTGCCAGCAGTCTTGGGACTAGCGGGAGGGCCAGCCACGAGCAGTACTTC. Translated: CASSLGTSGRASHEQYF.